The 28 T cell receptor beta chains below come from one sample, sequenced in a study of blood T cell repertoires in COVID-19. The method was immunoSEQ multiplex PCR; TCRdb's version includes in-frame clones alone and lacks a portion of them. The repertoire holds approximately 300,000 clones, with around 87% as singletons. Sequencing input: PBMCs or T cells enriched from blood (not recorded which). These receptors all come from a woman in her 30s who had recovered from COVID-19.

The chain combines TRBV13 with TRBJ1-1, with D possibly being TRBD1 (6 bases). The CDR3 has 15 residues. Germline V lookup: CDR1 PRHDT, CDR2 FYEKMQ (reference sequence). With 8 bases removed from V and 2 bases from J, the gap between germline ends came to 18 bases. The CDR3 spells CASDFSKGQNTEAFF. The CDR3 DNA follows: TGTGCCAGCGATTTTTCCAAGGGACAAAACACTGAAGCTTTCTTT. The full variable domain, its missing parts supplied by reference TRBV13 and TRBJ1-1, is AAGVIQSPRHLIKEKRETATLKCYPIPRHDTVYWYQQGPGQDPQFLISFYEKMQSDKGSIPDRFSAQQFSDYHSELNMSSLELGDSALYFCASDFSKGQNTEAFFGQGTRLTVV.

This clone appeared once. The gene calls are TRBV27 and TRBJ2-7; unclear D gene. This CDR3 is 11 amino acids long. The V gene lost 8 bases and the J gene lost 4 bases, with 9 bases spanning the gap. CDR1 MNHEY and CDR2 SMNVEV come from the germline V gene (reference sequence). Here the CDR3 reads CASARGYEQYF. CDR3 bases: TGTGCCAGCGCGAGAGGTTACGAGCAGTACTTC.

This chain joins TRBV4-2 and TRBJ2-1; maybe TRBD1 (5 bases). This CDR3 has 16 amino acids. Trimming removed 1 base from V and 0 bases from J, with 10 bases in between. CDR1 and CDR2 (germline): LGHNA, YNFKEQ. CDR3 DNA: TGTGCCAGCAGCCAAGGACAGTATAGCTCCTACAATGAGCAGTTCTTC. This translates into CASSQGQYSSYNEQFF.

CDR3 coding DNA: TGCGCCAGCAGCTTCAACAGGGTCGGAGGCACTGAAGCTTTCTTT. Amino acid sequence: CASSFNRVGGTEAFF. The V gene is TRBV5-1, the J gene TRBJ1-1; D is perhaps TRBD1 (6 bases). The V gene's germline CDR1 is SGHRS and CDR2 YFSETQ. The CDR3 has 15 residues. Trimming left V 2 bases short and J 4 bases short, with 15 bases between. Full variable domain (remainder filled in from reference TRBV5-1 and TRBJ1-1): KAGVTQTPRYLIKTRGQQVTLSCSPISGHRSVSWYQQTPGQGLQFLFEYFSETQRNKGNFPGRFSGRQFSNSRSEMNVSTLELGDSALYLCASSFNRVGGTEAFFGQGTRLTVV.

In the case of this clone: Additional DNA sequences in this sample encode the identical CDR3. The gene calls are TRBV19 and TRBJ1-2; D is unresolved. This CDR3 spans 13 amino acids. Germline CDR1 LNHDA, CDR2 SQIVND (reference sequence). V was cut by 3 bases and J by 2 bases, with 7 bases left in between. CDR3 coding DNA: TGTGCCAGTAGTATTGGGCTGAACTATGGCTACACCTTC. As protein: CASSIGLNYGYTF.

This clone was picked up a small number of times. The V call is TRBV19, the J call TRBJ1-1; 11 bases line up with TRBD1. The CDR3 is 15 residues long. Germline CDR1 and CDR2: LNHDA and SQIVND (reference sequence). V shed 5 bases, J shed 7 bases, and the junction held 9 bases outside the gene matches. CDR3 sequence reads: CASSRPGTGGREAFF. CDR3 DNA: TGTGCCAGTAGTCGTCCCGGGACAGGGGGGCGTGAAGCTTTCTTT. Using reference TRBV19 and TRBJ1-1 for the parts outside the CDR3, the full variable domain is DGGITQSPKYLFRKEGQNVTLSCEQNLNHDAMYWYRQDPGQGLRLIYYSQIVNDFQKGDIAEGYSVSREKKESFPLTVTSAQKNPTAFYLCASSRPGTGGREAFFGQGTRLTVV.

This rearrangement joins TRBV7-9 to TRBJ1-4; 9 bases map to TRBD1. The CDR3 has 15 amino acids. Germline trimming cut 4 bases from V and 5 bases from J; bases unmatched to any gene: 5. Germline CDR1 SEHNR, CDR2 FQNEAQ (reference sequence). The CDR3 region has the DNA TGTGCCAGCAGCTCCCGACAGGGGGGGAATGAAAAACTGTTTTTT. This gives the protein CASSSRQGGNEKLFF. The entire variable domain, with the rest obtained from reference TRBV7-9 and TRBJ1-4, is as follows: DTGVSQNPRHKITKRGQNVTFRCDPISEHNRLYWYRQTLGQGPEFLTYFQNEAQLEKSRLLSDRFSAERPKGSFSTLEIQRTEQGDSAMYLCASSSRQGGNEKLFFGSGTQLSVL.

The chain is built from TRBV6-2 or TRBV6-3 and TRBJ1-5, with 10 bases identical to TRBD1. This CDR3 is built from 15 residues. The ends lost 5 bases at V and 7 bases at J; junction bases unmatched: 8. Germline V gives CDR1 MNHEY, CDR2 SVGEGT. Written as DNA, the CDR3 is TGTGCCAGCAGTGATAAGGACAGGGGGTACCAGCCCCAGCATTTT. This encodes CASSDKDRGYQPQHF.

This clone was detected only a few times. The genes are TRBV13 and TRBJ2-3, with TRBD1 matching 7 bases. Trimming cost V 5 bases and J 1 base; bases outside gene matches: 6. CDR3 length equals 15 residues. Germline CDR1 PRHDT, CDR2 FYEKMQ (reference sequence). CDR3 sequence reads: CASSVSGTGTDTQYF. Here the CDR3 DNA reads TGTGCCAGCAGCGTCTCCGGGACAGGCACAGATACGCAGTATTTT. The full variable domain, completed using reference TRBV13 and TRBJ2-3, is AAGVIQSPRHLIKEKRETATLKCYPIPRHDTVYWYQQGPGQDPQFLISFYEKMQSDKGSIPDRFSAQQFSDYHSELNMSSLELGDSALYFCASSVSGTGTDTQYFGPGTRLTVL.

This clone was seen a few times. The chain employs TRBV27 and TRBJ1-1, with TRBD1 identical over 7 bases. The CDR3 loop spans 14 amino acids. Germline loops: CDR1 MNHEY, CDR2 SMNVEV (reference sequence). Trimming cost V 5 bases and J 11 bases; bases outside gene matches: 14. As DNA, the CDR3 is TGTGCCAGCAGTCCACAGGGGACTGTTGGGGGGGCTTTCTTT. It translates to CASSPQGTVGGAFF.

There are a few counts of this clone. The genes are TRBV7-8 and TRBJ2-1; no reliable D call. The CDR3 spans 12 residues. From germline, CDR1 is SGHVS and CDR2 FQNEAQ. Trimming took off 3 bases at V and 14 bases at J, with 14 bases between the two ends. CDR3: CASSFNPVSEFF. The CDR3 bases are TGTGCCAGCAGCTTTAACCCGGTTTCGGAGTTCTTC.

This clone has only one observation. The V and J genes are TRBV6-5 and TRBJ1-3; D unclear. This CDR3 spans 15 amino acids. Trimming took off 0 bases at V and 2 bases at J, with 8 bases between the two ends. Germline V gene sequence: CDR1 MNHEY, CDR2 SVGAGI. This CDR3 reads CASSYSYEPGNTIYF. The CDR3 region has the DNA TGTGCCAGCAGTTACTCGTATGAGCCTGGAAACACCATATATTTT.

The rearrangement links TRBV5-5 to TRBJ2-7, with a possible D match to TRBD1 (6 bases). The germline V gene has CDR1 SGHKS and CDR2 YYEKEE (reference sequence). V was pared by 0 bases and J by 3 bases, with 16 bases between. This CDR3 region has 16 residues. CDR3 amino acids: CASSLAPGAGNYEQYF. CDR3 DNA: TGTGCCAGCAGCTTGGCCCCAGGGGCAGGGAACTACGAGCAGTACTTC.

The CDR3 is CASSEAPGQGSETQYF. CDR3 DNA sequence: TGTGCCAGCAGTGAAGCCCCGGGACAGGGTTCGGAGACCCAGTACTTC. V and J are TRBV6-1 and TRBJ2-5; TRBD1 matches 9 bases. In germline, CDR1 is MNHNS, CDR2 SASEGT. Trimming took 0 bases from V and 5 from J; bases not matched to a gene: 7. CDR3 length: 16 residues.

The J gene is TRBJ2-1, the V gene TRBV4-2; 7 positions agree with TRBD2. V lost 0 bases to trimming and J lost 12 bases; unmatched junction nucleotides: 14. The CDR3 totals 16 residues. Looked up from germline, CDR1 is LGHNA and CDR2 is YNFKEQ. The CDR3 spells CASSQDLGLPGPGQFF. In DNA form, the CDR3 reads TGTGCCAGCAGCCAAGATCTGGGACTACCGGGGCCGGGGCAGTTCTTC.

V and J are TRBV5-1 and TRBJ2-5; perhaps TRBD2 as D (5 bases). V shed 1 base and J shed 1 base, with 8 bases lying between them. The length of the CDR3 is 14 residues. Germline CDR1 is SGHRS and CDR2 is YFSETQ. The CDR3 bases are TGCGCCAGCAGCTTGTTCGGAGGCCAAGAGACCCAGTACTTC. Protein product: CASSLFGGQETQYF.

The CDR3 region has the DNA TGTGCCACCAGTGATCCCCCAGGGGAGCTGTTTTTT. Protein: CATSDPPGELFF. The chain couples TRBV24-1 to TRBJ2-2, with D unresolved. This CDR3 region has 12 residues. V was trimmed by 3 bases and J by 8 bases, leaving 6 bases between them. Germline CDR1 reads KGHDR; CDR2 reads SFDVKD.

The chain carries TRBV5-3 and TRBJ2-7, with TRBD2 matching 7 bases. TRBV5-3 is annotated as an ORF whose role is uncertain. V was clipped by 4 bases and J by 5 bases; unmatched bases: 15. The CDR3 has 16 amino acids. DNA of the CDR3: TGTGCCAGAAGCCCCGTCGGAGCGGGGCCCCTTGACGAGCAGTACTTC. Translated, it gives CARSPVGAGPLDEQYF.

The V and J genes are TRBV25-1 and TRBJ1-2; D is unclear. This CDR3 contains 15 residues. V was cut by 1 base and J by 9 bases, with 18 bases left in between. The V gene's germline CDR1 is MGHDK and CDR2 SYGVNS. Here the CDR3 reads CASSESGGQRASYTF. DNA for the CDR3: TGTGCCAGCAGTGAATCTGGCGGCCAGCGAGCGAGCTACACCTTC.

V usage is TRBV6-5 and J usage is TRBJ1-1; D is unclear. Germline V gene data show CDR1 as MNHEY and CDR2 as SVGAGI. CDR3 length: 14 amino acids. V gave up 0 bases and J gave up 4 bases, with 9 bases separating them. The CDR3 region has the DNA TGTGCCAGCAGTTACTCCACGTCTAGCACTGAAGCTTTCTTT. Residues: CASSYSTSSTEAFF.

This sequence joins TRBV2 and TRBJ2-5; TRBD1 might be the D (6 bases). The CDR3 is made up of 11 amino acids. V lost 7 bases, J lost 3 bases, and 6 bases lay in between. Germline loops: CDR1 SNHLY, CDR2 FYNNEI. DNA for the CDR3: TGTGCCAGCAAGGGGGAAGAGACCCAGTACTTC. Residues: CASKGEETQYF.

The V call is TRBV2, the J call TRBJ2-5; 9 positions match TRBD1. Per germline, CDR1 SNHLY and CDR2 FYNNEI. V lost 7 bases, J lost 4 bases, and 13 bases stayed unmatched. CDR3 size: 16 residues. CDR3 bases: TGTGCCAGCACCCGAAACACAGGGGGCTGGAGAGAGACCCAGTACTTC. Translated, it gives CASTRNTGGWRETQYF.

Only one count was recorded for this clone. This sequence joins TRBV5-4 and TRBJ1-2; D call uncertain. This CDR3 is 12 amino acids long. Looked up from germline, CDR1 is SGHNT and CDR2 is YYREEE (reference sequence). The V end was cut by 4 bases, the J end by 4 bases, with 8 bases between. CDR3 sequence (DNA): TGTGCCAGCAGCCTCGGTGGCTATGGCTACACCTTC. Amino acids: CASSLGGYGYTF.

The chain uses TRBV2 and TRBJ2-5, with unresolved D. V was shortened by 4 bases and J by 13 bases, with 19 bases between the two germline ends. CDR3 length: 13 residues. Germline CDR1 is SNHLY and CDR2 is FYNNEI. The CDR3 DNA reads TGTGCCAGCAGTGCGCGGATATTGCCCCATTCGTACTTC. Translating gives CASSARILPHSYF. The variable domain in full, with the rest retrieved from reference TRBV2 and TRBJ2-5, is EPEVTQTPSHQVTQMGQEVILRCVPISNHLYFYWYRQILGQKVEFLVSFYNNEISEKSEIFDDQFSVERPDGSNFTLKIRSTKLEDSAMYFCASSARILPHSYFGPGTRLLVL.

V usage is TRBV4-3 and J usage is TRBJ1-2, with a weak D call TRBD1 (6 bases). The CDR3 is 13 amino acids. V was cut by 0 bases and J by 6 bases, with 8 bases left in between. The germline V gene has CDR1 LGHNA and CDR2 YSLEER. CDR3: CASSQDQGHGYTF. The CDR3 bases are TGCGCCAGCAGCCAAGATCAGGGGCATGGCTACACCTTC.

The CDR3 DNA reads TGTGCCAGCGCAAGACCGGGACAGGGTACAAATCAGCCCCAGCATTTT. Residues: CASARPGQGTNQPQHF. The V and J genes are TRBV7-3 and TRBJ1-5; 9 bases fit TRBD1. Trimming cost V 8 bases and J 4 bases; bases outside gene matches: 12. There are 16 residues in the CDR3. Germline values: CDR1 SGHTA, CDR2 FQGTGA.

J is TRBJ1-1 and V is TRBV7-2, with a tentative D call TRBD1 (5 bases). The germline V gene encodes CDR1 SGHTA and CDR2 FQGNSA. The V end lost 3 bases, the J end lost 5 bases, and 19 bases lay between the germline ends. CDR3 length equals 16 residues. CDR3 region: CASSFPPLTQGTEAFF. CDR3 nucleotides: TGTGCCAGCAGCTTTCCACCCTTAACCCAGGGAACTGAAGCTTTCTTT.

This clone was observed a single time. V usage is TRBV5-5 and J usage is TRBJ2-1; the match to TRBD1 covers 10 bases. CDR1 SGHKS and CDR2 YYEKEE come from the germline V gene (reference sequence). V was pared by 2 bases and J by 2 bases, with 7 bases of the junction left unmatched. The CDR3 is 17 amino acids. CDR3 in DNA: TGTGCCAGCAGCTTAGGTCCCGGGACAGGGGCCTACAATGAGCAGTTCTTC. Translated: CASSLGPGTGAYNEQFF.